These 15 T cell receptor beta chains were all obtained from the same sample, sequenced in a study of a mutant IDH1 vaccine in newly diagnosed glioma. Clones were sequenced by immunoSEQ multiplex PCR, and TCRdb holds only the in-frame ones, with some missing. The repertoire has under 85,000 clones, more than 70% of them found once; the top ten carry over 0.6%. No antigen has been identified for these receptors. The time point here: week 23, last vaccination. What each vaccine dose contained was 300 ug of mutant IDH1 20-mer peptide, accompanied by topical imiquimod. The material sequenced was PBMCs, taken from a glioma patient whose treatment included an IDH1 peptide vaccine. The receptors originated from a woman aged 50 to 60 with glioma.

J is TRBJ1-2 and V is TRBV5-1, with 8 bases fitting TRBD1. With 0 bases clipped from V and 8 bases from J, the junction kept 9 bases outside the gene matches. This CDR3 is 15 amino acids long. The germline CDR1 and CDR2 sequences are SGHRS and YFSETQ. The CDR3: CASSLALTGADGYTF. The CDR3 nucleotides are TGCGCCAGCAGCTTGGCCCTGACAGGGGCCGACGGCTACACCTTC. The full variable domain, with the rest looked up from reference TRBV5-1 and TRBJ1-2, is KAGVTQTPRYLIKTRGQQVTLSCSPISGHRSVSWYQQTPGQGLQFLFEYFSETQRNKGNFPGRFSGRQFSNSRSEMNVSTLELGDSALYLCASSLALTGADGYTFGSGTRLTVV.

The chain employs TRBV7-9 and TRBJ2-5; D perhaps matches TRBD2 (6 bases). The ends were cut back, 4 bases at V and 2 bases at J, with 8 bases in the middle. The CDR3 is 13 amino acids. The germline V gene encodes CDR1 SEHNR and CDR2 FQNEAQ (reference sequence). The CDR3, as DNA: TGTGCCAGCAGCTCCGCGGGGCAAGAGACCCAGTACTTC. This gives the protein CASSSAGQETQYF.

The gene calls are TRBV7-9 and TRBJ2-7, with no clear D. Germline V gene data show CDR1 as SEHNR and CDR2 as FQNEAQ (reference sequence). CDR3 length equals 15 residues. Between the trimmed V and J ends, which lost 4 bases and 0 bases, there was a span of 13 bases. The CDR3 DNA sequence: TGTGCCAGCAGCTCCCTCGACAAAACCTCCTACGAGCAGTACTTC. As protein: CASSSLDKTSYEQYF.

The chain has TRBV28 and TRBJ1-5; D ambiguous. From germline, CDR1 is MDHEN and CDR2 SYDVKM. V shed 6 bases and J shed 3 bases, with 15 bases lying between them. The length of the CDR3 is 15 residues. CDR3 residues: CASRSGVQINQPQHF. DNA for the CDR3: TGTGCCAGCAGGTCCGGGGTACAGATCAATCAGCCCCAGCATTTT.

V gene TRBV28 combines with J gene TRBJ2-7, with D unresolved. Between the trimmed V and J ends, which lost 3 bases and 7 bases, there was a span of 7 bases. Germline lookup yields CDR1 MDHEN and CDR2 SYDVKM. The CDR3 consists of 11 residues. CDR3 sequence: CASSFGEEQYF. CDR3 bases: TGTGCCAGCAGTTTTGGGGAAGAGCAGTACTTC.

The chain carries TRBV28 and TRBJ1-5; 7 bases agree with TRBD1. CDR3 length: 14 residues. The V gene's germline CDR1 is MDHEN and CDR2 SYDVKM. V gave up 4 bases and J gave up 1 base; unmatched junction bases: 1. This chain's CDR3 is CASSSGGSNQPQHF. In DNA form, the CDR3 reads TGTGCCAGCAGTTCAGGGGGGAGCAATCAGCCCCAGCATTTT.

The chain recombines TRBV19 with TRBJ2-6; a possible D gene is TRBD1 (6 bases). Trimming removed 7 bases at V and 2 bases at J, with 12 bases between. The CDR3 has 15 residues. CDR1 and CDR2 (germline): LNHDA, SQIVND (reference sequence). CDR3 sequence: CASIKGGAGANVLTF. The DNA for the CDR3 is TGTGCCAGTATTAAAGGGGGAGCTGGGGCCAACGTCCTGACTTTC.

This chain uses TRBV6-1 with TRBJ2-7; the D gene is possibly TRBD1 (5 bases). This CDR3 is 15 amino acids long. Trimming cost V 6 bases and J 4 bases, with 19 bases left between them. The germline CDR1 and CDR2 sequences are MNHNS and SASEGT. The CDR3 reads CASRTEGVVGYEQYF. The CDR3 DNA reads as TGTGCCAGCAGGACCGAAGGGGTCGTGGGGTACGAGCAGTACTTC.

The J gene is TRBJ1-3, the V gene TRBV2; 8 positions agree with TRBD1. V was clipped by 6 bases and J by 0 bases; unmatched bases: 10. Germline lookup yields CDR1 SNHLY and CDR2 FYNNEI. The CDR3 loop spans 17 amino acids. CDR3: CASRRDRRDFSGNTIYF. DNA for the CDR3: TGTGCCAGCAGGAGGGACAGGCGGGACTTCTCTGGAAACACCATATATTTT.

The chain carries TRBV18 and TRBJ2-3; TRBD2 matches at 10 bases. V lost 9 bases and J lost 2; bases outside the gene matches: 5. The CDR3 has 14 amino acids. Germline-derived CDR1 and CDR2 are KGHSH and LQKENI. Here the CDR3 reads CASRTSGNTDTQYF. The CDR3 bases are TGTGCCAGTAGGACTAGCGGAAACACAGATACGCAGTATTTT.

The J gene is TRBJ2-2, the V gene TRBV7-3; maybe TRBD1 (5 bases). V was cut by 6 bases and J by 6 bases, with 11 bases left in between. This CDR3 is built from 13 residues. Germline V gene lookup returns CDR1 SGHTA and CDR2 FQGTGA. The CDR3 spells CASRRQGSGELFF. CDR3 bases: TGTGCCAGCAGACGGCAGGGTTCCGGGGAGCTGTTTTTT. The complete variable domain, with remaining parts taken from reference TRBV7-3 and TRBJ2-2, reads GAGVSQTPSNKVTEKGKYVELRCDPISGHTALYWYRQSLGQGPEFLIYFQGTGAADDSGLPNDRFFAVRPEGSVSTLKIQRTERGDSAVYLCASRRQGSGELFFGEGSRLTVL.

The chain carries TRBV11-2 and TRBJ1-4, with D hard to call. The ends were cut back, 0 bases at V and 7 bases at J, with 12 bases in the middle. The germline V gene encodes CDR1 SGHAT and CDR2 FQNNGV. This CDR3 is built from 15 residues. The CDR3: CASSLDPHSVEKLFF. The CDR3 DNA reads TGTGCCAGCAGCTTAGATCCGCACAGTGTTGAAAAACTGTTTTTT.

V gene TRBV9 combines with J gene TRBJ2-3, with 11 nucleotides matching TRBD1. Germline V gene sequence: CDR1 SGDLS, CDR2 YYNGEE. CDR3 length equals 15 residues. J lost 2 bases, V lost 4 bases, and 3 bases had no gene match. The CDR3 reads CASSRTGGYTDTQYF. The CDR3 DNA follows: TGTGCCAGCAGCCGGACAGGGGGCTACACAGATACGCAGTATTTT.

The rearrangement links TRBV14 to TRBJ1-3, with D unclear. The ends were cut back, 4 bases at V and 2 bases at J, with 9 bases in the middle. Germline CDR1 SGHDN, CDR2 FVKESK. This CDR3 is built from 14 residues. The CDR3 is CASSLRSPGNTIYF. The CDR3 DNA sequence: TGTGCCAGCAGCCTCAGATCGCCTGGAAACACCATATATTTT. Using reference TRBV14 and TRBJ1-3 for the parts outside the CDR3, the full variable domain is EAGVTQFPSHSVIEKGQTVTLRCDPISGHDNLYWYRRVMGKEIKFLLHFVKESKQDESGMPNNRFLAERTGGTYSTLKVQPAELEDSGVYFCASSLRSPGNTIYFGEGSWLTVV.

This chain uses TRBV5-1 with TRBJ2-5; TRBD1 or TRBD2 may be the D gene (5 bases each). The J call may not be correct, given that the DNA end is closer to TRBJ2-7. CDR3 size: 13 residues. Germline loops: CDR1 SGHRS, CDR2 YFSETQ. This CDR3 reads CASSLGRSYEQYF. The CDR3 DNA reads as TGCGCCAGCAGCCTGGGACGGTCTTACGAGCAGTACTTC.